These 13 T cell receptor beta chains were all obtained from the same sample, sequenced in a study of post-analysis software for immune sequencing data. General study results and limits: Comparison of patients with controls showed five TRBV segments more frequent in patients, TRBV5-6, TRBV5-1 and TRBV20-1 among them.

No antigen has been assigned to these receptors. Unique-molecular-identifier-tagged TCR beta cDNA libraries were used. TCRdb reprocessed the PCR reads via MiXCR and lists one record per CDR3 protein. The sample has hundreds of thousands of distinct CDR3 sequences, approximately 59% seen once. Sequenced: blood. These receptors came from a girl aged 2 to 10 with multiple sclerosis.

The gene calls are TRBV15 and TRBJ2-3, with TRBD2 as a possible D gene (6 bases). The CDR3 runs 14 residues. The germline V gene encodes CDR1 LNHNV and CDR2 YYDKDF (reference sequence). Trimming cost V 3 bases and J 6 bases, with 13 bases left between them. The CDR3 coding sequence is TGTGCCACCAGCAGTGAGATCCGGGGGGATACGCAGTATTTT. Amino acid sequence: CATSSEIRGDTQYF.

The chain recombines TRBV11-2 with TRBJ1-6; 7 positions match TRBD1. V gave up 2 bases and J gave up 7 bases; unmatched junction bases: 5. Per the germline V gene, CDR1 is SGHAT and CDR2 is FQNNGV. There are 15 residues in the CDR3. Here the CDR3 DNA reads TGTGCCAGCAGCTTACAGACAGGGCCGAATTCACCCCTCCACTTT. Amino acid sequence: CASSLQTGPNSPLHF.

The count of this clonotype is one. This rearrangement joins TRBV7-3 to TRBJ2-1; perhaps TRBD2 as D (5 bases). The CDR3 has 15 residues. Germline CDR1 is SGHTA and CDR2 is FQGTGA. Trimming shortened V by 3 bases and J by 9 bases, and 18 bases separated the two germline ends. The CDR3 loop reads CASSFGRVRESEQFF. DNA for the CDR3: TGTGCCAGCAGCTTTGGGCGGGTGAGGGAAAGTGAGCAGTTCTTC.

The V and J genes are TRBV5-1 and TRBJ2-7; 11 positions agree with TRBD2. CDR1 is SGHRS and CDR2 is YFSETQ in the germline V gene. The CDR3 covers 17 residues. V lost 3 bases and J lost 0; bases outside the gene matches: 8. The CDR3 DNA is TGCGCCAGCAGCTACCTCGGGACTAGCGGTACCTCCTACGAGCAGTACTTC. Translation gives CASSYLGTSGTSYEQYF.

With regard to this clonotype: The junction differs from germline at one of its ends, possibly a read error. The gene calls are TRBV28 and TRBJ1-5; no firm D call. Germline V gene data show CDR1 as MDHEN and CDR2 as SYDVKM. The CDR3 extends over 15 amino acids. CDR3 sequence: CASRRTEKSSQPQHF. CDR3 nucleotide sequence: TGTGCCAGCAGACGGACCGAAAAAAGCAGTCAGCCCCAGCATTTT.

The V gene is TRBV15, the J gene TRBJ2-5; weak D call: TRBD1 (5 bases). The CDR3 totals 17 residues. Trimming shortened V by 6 bases and J by 2 bases, and 22 bases separated the two germline ends. Germline assignment: CDR1 LNHNV and CDR2 YYDKDF (reference sequence). CDR3 sequence: CATSLLRAATLQETQYF. The CDR3 DNA sequence: TGTGCCACCAGTCTCCTCAGGGCGGCCACACTTCAAGAGACCCAGTACTTC.

This chain links TRBV11-2 with TRBJ2-1, with TRBD2 as a possible D gene (6 bases). The CDR3 contains 15 residues. Germline values: CDR1 SGHAT, CDR2 FQNNGV. Trimming cost V 2 bases and J 6 bases, with 14 bases left between them. DNA of the CDR3: TGTGCCAGCAGCTTACCGGTGCGGGAAAGCAATGAGCAGTTCTTC. Its translation is CASSLPVRESNEQFF.

The rearrangement joins TRBV20-1 to TRBJ2-3; a weak D match, TRBD2 (7 bases). V lost 6 bases and J 9 bases, leaving 25 bases between the germline ends. CDR3 size: 15 residues. The germline V gene encodes CDR1 DFQATT and CDR2 SNEGSKA (reference sequence). This chain's CDR3 is CSATRVSGGGYTQYF. CDR3 nucleotide sequence: TGCAGTGCCACCCGGGTCTCGGGGGGCGGGTACACGCAGTATTTT.

This clonotype occurred a few times. The chain has TRBV25-1 and TRBJ2-5, with 8 bases that match TRBD1. The CDR3 consists of 15 residues. Germline CDR1 MGHDK, CDR2 SYGVNS. J was trimmed by 5 bases and V by 3 bases; bases with no gene match: 8. In nucleotides, the CDR3 is TGTGCCAGCAGTGAGGCAGGGGGCGGTCGCGAGACCCAGTACTTC. Its protein is CASSEAGGGRETQYF.

The chain couples TRBV6-5 to TRBJ1-2; 8 bases agree with TRBD1. The germline CDR1 and CDR2 sequences are MNHEY and SVGAGI. Germline trimming cut 5 bases from V and 2 bases from J; bases unmatched to any gene: 4. This CDR3 comprises 14 residues. The CDR3 DNA is TGTGCCAGCAGTCGGACAGGGAAGAACTATGGCTACACCTTC. Its translation is CASSRTGKNYGYTF.

This clonotype was recorded once. This chain joins TRBV9 and TRBJ2-5; 11 nucleotides align to TRBD2. CDR1 and CDR2 (germline): SGDLS, YYNGEE. There are 15 residues in the CDR3. V was clipped by 6 bases and J by 5 bases; unmatched bases: 9. The CDR3 spells CASNSGGLAEETQYF. The CDR3 coding sequence is TGTGCCAGCAACTCAGGGGGACTAGCGGAGGAGACCCAGTACTTC.

The genes are TRBV13 and TRBJ2-5; 11 bases line up with TRBD2. The CDR3 loop spans 16 amino acids. Trimming at V came to 5 bases and at J to 11 bases, leaving 16 bases not matched to a gene. Germline V gives CDR1 PRHDT, CDR2 FYEKMQ (reference sequence). CDR3 in DNA: TGTGCCAGCAGCCTCGCCTTAGCGGGGGGGCCAGATGAGCAGTACTTC. Translation gives CASSLALAGGPDEQYF.

This clonotype has just one count. The chain is built from TRBV27 and TRBJ2-1; D remains ambiguous. Trimming took off 0 bases at V and 2 bases at J, with 14 bases between the two ends. The CDR3 length is 17 residues. The germline CDR1 and CDR2 sequences are MNHEY and SMNVEV (reference sequence). Here the CDR3 DNA reads TGTGCCAGCAGTTTATCGGCGGCCCCTGGTCCCTACAATGAGCAGTTCTTC. It yields the protein CASSLSAAPGPYNEQFF.